The rows below give T cell receptor beta chains drawn from one sample of a study of CD8 T cells in ankylosing spondylitis. TCRdb reanalysed the 5' RACE reads using MiXCR and keeps one entry per CDR3 protein. The table lists roughly 440,000 distinct CDR3 sequences, about a sixth of them singletons. Specimen: blood, either unsorted or a sorted T cell fraction (not recorded which). These receptors came from a male donor with ankylosing spondylitis. CDR3s include the opening cysteine and the closing phenylalanine or tryptophan. The D gene is left open where the match is weak. The size of a clone is reported for some rows only, either as once, few or many, or as a class for expanded clones.

d_gene	v_gene	abundance	j_gene	CDR3aa	CDR3nt
TRBD2	TRBV20-1	.	TRBJ2-2	CSARDPAGGPNTGELFF	TGCAGTGCTAGAGACCCAGCGGGAGGACCGAACACCGGGGAGCTGTTTTTT
TRBD1	TRBV2	many	TRBJ1-6	CASRGQGQGVSPLHF	TGTGCCAGCAGGGGGCAGGGACAGGGGGTTTCACCCCTCCACTTT
.	TRBV29-1	few	TRBJ1-1	CSAYRAMNTEAFF	TGCAGCGCCTACAGGGCGATGAACACTGAAGCTTTCTTT
TRBD2	TRBV20-1	few	TRBJ2-1	CSARESGSSYNEQFF	TGCAGTGCTAGAGAGAGCGGGAGCTCCTACAATGAGCAGTTCTTC
.	TRBV3-1	few	TRBJ1-1	CASRPGTRMFHTEAFF	TGTGCCAGCAGACCCGGGACGAGGATGTTTCACACTGAAGCTTTCTTT
TRBD2	TRBV5-1	.	TRBJ2-3	CASSLEGTSGTDTQYF	TGCGCCAGCAGTTTGGAGGGGACTAGCGGCACAGATACGCAGTATTTT
.	TRBV20-1	few	TRBJ2-5	CSATGATGSRYQETQYF	TGCAGTGCTACTGGTGCTACCGGGTCACGGTATCAAGAGACCCAGTACTTC
TRBD1	TRBV12-3/TRBV12-4	many	TRBJ1-1	CASSFRPGQPNTEAFF	TGTGCCAGCAGTTTTAGGCCGGGACAGCCGAACACTGAAGCTTTCTTT
.	TRBV5-1	.	TRBJ2-6	CASSRDALGAAGANVLTF	TGCGCCAGCAGCCGGGATGCACTAGGGGCCGCTGGGGCCAACGTCCTGACTTTC
.	TRBV27	.	TRBJ1-1	CASSFRGQGHTEAFF	TGTGCCAGCAGTTTCCGTGGGCAGGGCCACACTGAAGCTTTCTTT
TRBD1	TRBV11-2	few	TRBJ2-7	CASSPNRGESYEQYF	TGTGCCAGCAGCCCAAACAGGGGAGAATCCTACGAGCAGTACTTC
TRBD1	TRBV6-1	.	TRBJ2-7	CASSRAGQGLIYEQYF	TGTGCCAGCAGTCGGGCGGGACAGGGATTAATCTACGAGCAGTACTTC
.	TRBV16	many	TRBJ1-1	CASSQVGSTEAFF	TGTGCCAGCAGCCAAGTTGGTAGCACTGAAGCTTTCTTT
.	TRBV7-2	few	TRBJ2-3	CASSKRINPTDTQYF	TGTGCCAGCAGCAAGCGGATCAACCCCACAGATACGCAGTATTTT
.	TRBV20-1	.	TRBJ2-3	CSARGTAISSRTDTQYF	TGCAGTGCTAGAGGGACAGCAATCAGCTCGCGCACAGATACGCAGTATTTT
TRBD2	TRBV20-1	few	TRBJ2-1	CSARSPLAGARYNEQFF	TGCAGTGCTAGATCCCCCCTAGCGGGAGCCCGATACAATGAGCAGTTCTTC
.	TRBV30	.	TRBJ1-2	CAWSVSGQFYGYTF	TGTGCCTGGAGTGTCAGTGGACAGTTCTATGGCTACACCTTC
.	TRBV18	.	TRBJ1-2	CASSDRQTNYGYTF	TGTGCCAGCTCCGACAGACAGACTAACTATGGCTACACCTTC
.	TRBV10-3	.	TRBJ1-2	CAIGGGEKVVGYTF	TGTGCCATCGGTGGGGGGGAGAAGGTAGTTGGCTACACCTTC
.	TRBV29-1	.	TRBJ1-1	CSVEGTLNTEAFF	TGCAGCGTTGAAGGGACACTAAACACTGAAGCTTTCTTT
TRBD1	TRBV2	.	TRBJ1-1	CASRAGGLVGMNTEAFF	TGTGCCAGCAGGGCAGGGGGCCTGGTCGGGATGAACACTGAAGCTTTCTTT
.	TRBV5-5	many	TRBJ2-2	CASSLGGTNTGELFF	TGTGCCAGCAGCTTGGGCGGGACAAACACCGGGGAGCTGTTTTTT
.	TRBV4-3	.	TRBJ1-6	CASSQVGLNSPLHF	TGCGCCAGCAGCCAAGTCGGCTTAAACTCACCCCTCCACTTT
.	TRBV20-1	few	TRBJ1-1	CSASLQRSTEAFF	TGCAGTGCCAGCCTCCAGCGGAGCACTGAAGCTTTCTTT
.	TRBV6-2/TRBV6-3	.	TRBJ1-2	CASSYSGRRTHYGYTF	TGTGCCAGCAGTTACTCTGGCAGACGGACCCACTATGGCTACACCTTC
.	TRBV2	.	TRBJ2-7	CASRTGTVSSYEQYF	TGTGCCAGCAGGACCGGGACCGTGAGCTCCTACGAGCAGTACTTC
TRBD2	TRBV20-1	many	TRBJ2-3	CSARRISGRKMTDTQYF	TGCAGTGCCAGGAGGATTAGCGGGAGGAAGATGACAGATACGCAGTATTTT
.	TRBV7-9	many	TRBJ2-2	CASSHTGPINTGELFF	TGTGCCAGCAGCCATACCGGGCCCATTAACACCGGGGAGCTGTTTTTT
.	TRBV7-8	.	TRBJ1-5	CASSSGREGQPQHF	TGTGCCAGCAGCTCCGGAAGGGAAGGTCAGCCCCAGCATTTT
.	TRBV18	.	TRBJ1-2	CASSPTGTHYGYTF	TGTGCCAGCTCACCAACGGGGACCCACTATGGCTACACCTTC
TRBD1	TRBV5-1	few	TRBJ2-7	CASSFTGEYEQYF	TGCGCCAGCAGCTTTACAGGGGAGTACGAGCAGTACTTC
.	TRBV12-3/TRBV12-4	many	TRBJ1-2	CASSLRQLYGYTF	TGTGCCAGCAGTTTGCGGCAGCTCTATGGCTACACCTTC
.	TRBV4-1	.	TRBJ1-5	CASSQVWRANQPQHF	TGCGCCAGCAGCCAAGTGTGGCGGGCCAATCAGCCCCAGCATTTT
TRBD1	TRBV7-9	.	TRBJ1-2	CASSPNLDRVNYGYTF	TGTGCCAGCAGCCCCAACCTGGACAGGGTAAACTATGGCTACACCTTC
TRBD1	TRBV15	few	TRBJ1-2	CATSRGQTTNYGYTF	TGTGCCACCAGCAGGGGACAGACCACTAACTATGGCTACACCTTC
.	TRBV5-1	.	TRBJ2-1	CASSLASFREQFF	TGCGCCAGCAGCTTGGCATCCTTCCGGGAGCAGTTCTTC
.	TRBV6-1	.	TRBJ1-2	CASSEALSQGTYGYTF	TGTGCCAGCAGTGAAGCTCTTTCGCAGGGTACATATGGCTACACCTTC
TRBD1	TRBV29-1	many	TRBJ2-3	CSVRGSGGLDTQYF	TGCAGCGTTCGAGGGTCAGGGGGCCTTGATACGCAGTATTTT
.	TRBV4-1	many	TRBJ2-2	CASSQEPIPNTGELFF	TGCGCCAGCAGCCAAGAACCTATACCGAACACCGGGGAGCTGTTTTTT
TRBD1	TRBV7-6	.	TRBJ1-1	CASSGLPGQGAIEAFF	TGTGCCAGCAGCGGATTGCCAGGACAGGGGGCGATTGAAGCTTTCTTT
.	TRBV6-6	few	TRBJ2-1	CASSYLLSGEQFF	TGTGCCAGCAGTTACCTTCTCTCCGGTGAGCAGTTCTTC
.	TRBV29-1	.	TRBJ2-7	CSVGNSYEQYF	TGCAGCGTTGGCAATTCCTACGAGCAGTACTTC
.	TRBV20-1	.	TRBJ2-4	CSARRDMVAKNIQYF	TGCAGTGCTAGAAGGGACATGGTAGCCAAAAACATTCAGTACTTC
.	TRBV4-1	many	TRBJ2-7	CASSPTPTGLTYEQYF	TGCGCCAGCAGCCCGACCCCGACAGGTTTAACCTACGAGCAGTACTTC
.	TRBV6-2/TRBV6-3	few	TRBJ1-1	CASNKYILQNTEAFF	TGTGCCAGCAACAAGTATATACTCCAGAACACTGAAGCTTTCTTT
TRBD1	TRBV24-1	.	TRBJ2-1	CATSGGQGRMTYNEQFF	TGTGCCACCAGTGGGGGACAGGGGAGGATGACCTACAATGAGCAGTTCTTC